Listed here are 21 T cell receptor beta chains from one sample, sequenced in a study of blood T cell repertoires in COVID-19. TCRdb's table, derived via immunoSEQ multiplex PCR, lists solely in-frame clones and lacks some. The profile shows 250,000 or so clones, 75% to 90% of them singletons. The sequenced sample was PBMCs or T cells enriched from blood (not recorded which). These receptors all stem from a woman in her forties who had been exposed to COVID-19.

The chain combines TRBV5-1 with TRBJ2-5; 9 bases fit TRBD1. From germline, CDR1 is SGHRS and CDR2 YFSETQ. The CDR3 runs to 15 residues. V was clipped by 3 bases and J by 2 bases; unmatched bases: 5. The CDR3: CASSWGQGSQETQYF. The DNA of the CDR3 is TGCGCCAGCAGCTGGGGACAGGGTTCACAAGAGACCCAGTACTTC.

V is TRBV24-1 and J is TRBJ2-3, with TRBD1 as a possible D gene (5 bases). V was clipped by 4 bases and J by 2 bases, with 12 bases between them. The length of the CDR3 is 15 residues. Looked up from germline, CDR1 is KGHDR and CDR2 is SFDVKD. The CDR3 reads CATSDLDSSTDTQYF. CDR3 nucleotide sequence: TGTGCCACCAGTGACCTTGACAGTTCCACAGATACGCAGTATTTT.

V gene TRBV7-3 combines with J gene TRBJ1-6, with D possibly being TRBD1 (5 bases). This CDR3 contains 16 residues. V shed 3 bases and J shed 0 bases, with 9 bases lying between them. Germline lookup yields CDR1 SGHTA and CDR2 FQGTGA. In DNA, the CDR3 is TGTGCCAGCAGCTTGGGGGGGTCCTCCTATAATTCACCCCTCCACTTT. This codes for CASSLGGSSYNSPLHF. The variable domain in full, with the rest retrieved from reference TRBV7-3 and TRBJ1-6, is GAGVSQTPSNKVTEKGKYVELRCDPISGHTALYWYRQSLGQGPEFLIYFQGTGAADDSGLPNDRFFAVRPEGSVSTLKIQRTERGDSAVYLCASSLGGSSYNSPLHFGNGTRLTVT.

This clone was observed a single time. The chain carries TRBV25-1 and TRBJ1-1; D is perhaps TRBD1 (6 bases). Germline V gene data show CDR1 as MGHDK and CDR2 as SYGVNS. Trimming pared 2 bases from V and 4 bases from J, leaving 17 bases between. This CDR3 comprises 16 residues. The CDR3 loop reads CASSEGGLKGGTEAFF. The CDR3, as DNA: TGTGCCAGCAGTGAAGGGGGTCTGAAAGGGGGCACTGAAGCTTTCTTT.

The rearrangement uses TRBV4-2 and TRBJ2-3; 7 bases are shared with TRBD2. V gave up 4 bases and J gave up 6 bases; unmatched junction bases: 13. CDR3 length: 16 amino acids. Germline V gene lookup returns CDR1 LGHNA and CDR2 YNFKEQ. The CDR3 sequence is CASSLGQGAGVDTQYF. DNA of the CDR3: TGTGCCAGCAGCCTGGGCCAAGGCGCGGGGGTGGATACGCAGTATTTT.

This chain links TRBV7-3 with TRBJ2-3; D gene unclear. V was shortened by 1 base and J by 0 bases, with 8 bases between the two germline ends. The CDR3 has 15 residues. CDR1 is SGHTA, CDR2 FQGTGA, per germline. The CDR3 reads CASSLNVGSTDTQYF. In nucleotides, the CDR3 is TGTGCCAGCAGCTTAAATGTGGGCAGCACAGATACGCAGTATTTT.

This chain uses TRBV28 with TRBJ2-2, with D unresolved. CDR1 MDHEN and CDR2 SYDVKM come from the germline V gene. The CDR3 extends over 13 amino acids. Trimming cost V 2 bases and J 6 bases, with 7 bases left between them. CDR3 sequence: CASSLSLPGELFF. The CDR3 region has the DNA TGTGCCAGCAGTTTAAGCCTCCCCGGGGAGCTGTTTTTT.

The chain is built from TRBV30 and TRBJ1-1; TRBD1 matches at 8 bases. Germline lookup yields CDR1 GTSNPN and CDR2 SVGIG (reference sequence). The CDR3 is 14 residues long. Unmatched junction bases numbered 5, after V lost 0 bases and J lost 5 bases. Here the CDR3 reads CAWSVRTGRTEAFF. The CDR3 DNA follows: TGTGCCTGGAGTGTACGGACAGGGAGGACTGAAGCTTTCTTT.

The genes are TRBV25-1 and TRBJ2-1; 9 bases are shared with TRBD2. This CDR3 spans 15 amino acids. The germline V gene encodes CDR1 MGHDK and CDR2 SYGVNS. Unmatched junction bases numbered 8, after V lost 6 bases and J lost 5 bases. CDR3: CASSTQSGRNNEQFF. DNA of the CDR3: TGTGCCAGCAGCACCCAAAGCGGGAGGAACAATGAGCAGTTCTTC.

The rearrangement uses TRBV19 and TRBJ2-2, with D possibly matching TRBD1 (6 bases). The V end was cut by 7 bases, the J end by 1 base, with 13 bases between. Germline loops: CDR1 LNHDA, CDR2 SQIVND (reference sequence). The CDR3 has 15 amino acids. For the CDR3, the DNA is TGTGCCAGTAAAGCCGGGACACAGAACACCGGGGAGCTGTTTTTT. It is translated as CASKAGTQNTGELFF.

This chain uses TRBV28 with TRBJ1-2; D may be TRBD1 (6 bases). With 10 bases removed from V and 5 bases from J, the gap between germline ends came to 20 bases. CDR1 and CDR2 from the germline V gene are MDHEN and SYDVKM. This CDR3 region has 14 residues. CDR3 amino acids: CATSIHTGLYGYTF. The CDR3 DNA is TGTGCCACCTCAATCCATACAGGGTTGTATGGCTACACCTTC.

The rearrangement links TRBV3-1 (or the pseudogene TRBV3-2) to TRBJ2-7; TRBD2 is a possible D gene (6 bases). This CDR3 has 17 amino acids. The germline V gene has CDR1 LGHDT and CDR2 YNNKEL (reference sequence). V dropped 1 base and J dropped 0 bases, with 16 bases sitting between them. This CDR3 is CASSQGVGGPISYEQYF. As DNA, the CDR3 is TGTGCCAGCAGCCAAGGGGTCGGGGGACCCATCTCCTACGAGCAGTACTTC.

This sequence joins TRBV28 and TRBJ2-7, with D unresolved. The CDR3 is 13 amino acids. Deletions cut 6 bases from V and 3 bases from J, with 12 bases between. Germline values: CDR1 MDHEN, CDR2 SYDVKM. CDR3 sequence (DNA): TGTGCCAGCAGCCGCTCGATTAGCTACGAGCAGTACTTC. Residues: CASSRSISYEQYF.

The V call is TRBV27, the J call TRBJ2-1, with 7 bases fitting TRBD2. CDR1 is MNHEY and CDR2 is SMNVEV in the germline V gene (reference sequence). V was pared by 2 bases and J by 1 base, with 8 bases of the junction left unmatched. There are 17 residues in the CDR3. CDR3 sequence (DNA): TGTGCCAGCAGTTTAAGGGGAGGGAAAATATCCTACAATGAGCAGTTCTTC. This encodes CASSLRGGKISYNEQFF.

CDR3 loop: CASSGSGGLVSHPQETQYF. CDR3 nucleotides: TGTGCCAGCAGTGGTAGCGGGGGACTAGTCTCCCATCCCCAAGAGACCCAGTACTTC. This chain uses TRBV6-1 with TRBJ2-5; 9 bases are shared with TRBD2. Looked up from germline, CDR1 is MNHNS and CDR2 is SASEGT. CDR3 length: 19 amino acids. V was clipped by 4 bases and J by 1 base; unmatched bases: 16.

The CDR3 reads CASSRDSANYGYTF. In nucleotides, the CDR3 is TGTGCCAGCAGCCGGGACAGCGCTAACTATGGCTACACCTTC. The J gene is TRBJ1-2, the V gene TRBV2, with TRBD1 identical over 7 bases. J gave up 0 bases and V 6 bases, and 4 bases lay outside the gene matches. Germline V gene data show CDR1 as SNHLY and CDR2 as FYNNEI. This CDR3 comprises 14 residues.

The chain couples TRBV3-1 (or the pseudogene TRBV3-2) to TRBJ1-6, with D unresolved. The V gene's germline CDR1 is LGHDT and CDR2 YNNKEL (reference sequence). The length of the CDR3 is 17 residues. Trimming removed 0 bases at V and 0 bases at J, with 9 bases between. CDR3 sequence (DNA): TGTGCCAGCAGCCAAGAAGGCTACTACTCCTATAATTCACCCCTCCACTTT. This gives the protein CASSQEGYYSYNSPLHF.

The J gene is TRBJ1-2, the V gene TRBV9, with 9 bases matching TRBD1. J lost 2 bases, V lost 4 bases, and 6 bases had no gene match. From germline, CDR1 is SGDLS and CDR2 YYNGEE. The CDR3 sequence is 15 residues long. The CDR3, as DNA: TGTGCCAGCAGCACCCGGACAGGGGAAAACTATGGCTACACCTTC. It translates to CASSTRTGENYGYTF.

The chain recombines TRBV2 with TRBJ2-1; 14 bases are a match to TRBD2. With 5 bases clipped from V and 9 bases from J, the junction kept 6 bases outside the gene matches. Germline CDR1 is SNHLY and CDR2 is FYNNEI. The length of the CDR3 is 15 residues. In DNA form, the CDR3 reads TGTGCCAGCAGTTCGGGACTAGCGGGAGCGGTTGAGCAGTTCTTC. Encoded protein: CASSSGLAGAVEQFF.

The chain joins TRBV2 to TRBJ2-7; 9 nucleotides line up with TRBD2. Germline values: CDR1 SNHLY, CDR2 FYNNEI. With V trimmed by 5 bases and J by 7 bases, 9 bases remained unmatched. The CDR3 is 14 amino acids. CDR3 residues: CASSTGTSRKEQYF. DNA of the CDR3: TGTGCCAGCAGTACCGGGACTAGCCGGAAAGAGCAGTACTTC.

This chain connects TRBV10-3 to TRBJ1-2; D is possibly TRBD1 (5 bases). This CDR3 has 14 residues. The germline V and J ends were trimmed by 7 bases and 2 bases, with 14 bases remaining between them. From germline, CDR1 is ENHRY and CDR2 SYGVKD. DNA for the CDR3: TGTGCCATCAATAAGCAGGGAACCAACTATGGCTACACCTTC. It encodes CAINKQGTNYGYTF.